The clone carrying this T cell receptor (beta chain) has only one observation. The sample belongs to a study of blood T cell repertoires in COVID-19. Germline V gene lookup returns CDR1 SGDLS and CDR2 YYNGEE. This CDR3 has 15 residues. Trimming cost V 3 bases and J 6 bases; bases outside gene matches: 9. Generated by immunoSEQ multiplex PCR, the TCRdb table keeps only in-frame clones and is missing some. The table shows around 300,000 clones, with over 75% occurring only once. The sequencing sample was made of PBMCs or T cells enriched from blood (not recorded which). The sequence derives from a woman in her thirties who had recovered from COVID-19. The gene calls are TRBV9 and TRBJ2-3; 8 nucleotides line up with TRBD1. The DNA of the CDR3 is TGTGCCAGCAGCGGAGACAGGGGCCCTATGGATACGCAGTATTTT. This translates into CASSGDRGPMDTQYF.